The source of this T cell receptor beta chain is a study of T cells after yellow fever vaccination. This clonotype has a count of ten or more. TCRdb analysed the 5' RACE reads with MiXCR anew, one entry per CDR3 protein. The table shows about 360,000 distinct CDR3 sequences, with approximately 5.7% occurring only once. The CDR3 has 16 amino acids. Germline trimming cut 1 base from V and 3 bases from J; bases unmatched to any gene: 5. Germline V gene data show CDR1 as LGHNA and CDR2 as YNFKEQ. The TCR sequence derives from a man between 25 and 39 years old who received the YFV17D yellow fever vaccine. This specimen was PBMCs, taken 5 days after the yellow fever booster vaccination. This chain uses TRBV4-2 with TRBJ2-5; 10 bases fit TRBD1. CDR3 in DNA: TGTGCCAGCAGCCAAGGGGGCGGGACAGGGGAAGAGACCCAGTACTTC. Its translation: CASSQGGGTGEETQYF.